Below are 17 T cell receptor beta chains sequenced from a single sample in a study of cytomegalovirus exposure and HLA in healthy donors. Primers for the PCR totalled 60 Vbeta and 13 Jbeta. The method was immunoSEQ multiplex PCR; TCRdb's version includes in-frame clones alone and lacks a portion of them. This sample has under 170,000 clones; 50% to 75% occur once, and the top ten carry about 7.1%. Material for sequencing was PBMCs. The receptor source for this set is a woman aged 55-75 years in good health and CMV-seropositive.

This chain joins TRBV7-7 and TRBJ2-3; maybe TRBD2 (6 bases). The V gene lost 5 bases and the J gene lost 6 bases, with 24 bases spanning the gap. Germline V gene sequence: CDR1 SSHAT, CDR2 FNYEAQ (reference sequence). The CDR3 runs to 17 residues. DNA of the CDR3: TGTGCCAGCAGCCCCTCACCCGGGACTTCCTCCCGGGATACGCAGTATTTT. Translating it yields CASSPSPGTSSRDTQYF. Combining the CDR3 with reference TRBV7-7 and TRBJ2-3 gives the whole variable domain GAGVSQSPRYKVTKRGQDVTLRCDPISSHATLYWYQQALGQGPEFLTYFNYEAQPDKSGLPSDRFSAERPEGSISTLTIQRTEQRDSAMYRCASSPSPGTSSRDTQYFGPGTRLTVL.

This chain uses TRBV6-6 with TRBJ2-7, with D unclear. The CDR3 is 12 amino acids. Trimming removed 5 bases from V and 5 bases from J, with 10 bases in between. Looked up from germline, CDR1 is MNHNY and CDR2 is SVGAGI (reference sequence). The CDR3 nucleotides are TGTGCCAGCAGTCTCCGCGATCACGAGCAGTACTTC. Translating it yields CASSLRDHEQYF.

The V and J genes are TRBV15 and TRBJ2-5, with 11 nucleotides matching TRBD2. Germline CDR1 is LNHNV and CDR2 is YYDKDF (reference sequence). Losses at the gene ends were 1 base for V and 3 bases for J; bases not matched to a gene: 19. The CDR3 is 21 residues long. CDR3 sequence: CATSRGGIPGLAVPGEETQYF. For the CDR3, the DNA is TGTGCCACCAGCAGAGGGGGGATTCCGGGACTAGCGGTTCCAGGGGAAGAGACCCAGTACTTC.

This clone was counted a few times. V is TRBV2 and J is TRBJ1-2; no clear D gene. Germline V gene sequence: CDR1 SNHLY, CDR2 FYNNEI. This CDR3 is built from 12 residues. V was pared by 7 bases and J by 8 bases, with 14 bases between. The DNA for the CDR3 is TGTGCCAGCACAGCCGGAAAGGAGGGCTACACCTTC. It yields the protein CASTAGKEGYTF.

This clone was observed a handful of times. This chain links TRBV9 with TRBJ2-7, with 8 nucleotides matching TRBD2. Germline CDR1 is SGDLS and CDR2 is YYNGEE. V gave up 0 bases and J gave up 7 bases; unmatched junction bases: 6. The CDR3 extends over 14 amino acids. In DNA form, the CDR3 reads TGTGCCAGCAGCGTAGGAGCGGGAGAATCTGAGCAGTACTTC. This translates into CASSVGAGESEQYF.

This clone came up a few times. The chain recombines TRBV9 with TRBJ2-2; D gene unclear. Germline CDR1 and CDR2: SGDLS and YYNGEE. The CDR3 extends over 12 amino acids. The germline V and J ends were trimmed by 4 bases and 2 bases, with 3 bases remaining between them. The CDR3 region is CASSLNTGELFF. CDR3 DNA sequence: TGTGCCAGCAGCCTCAACACCGGGGAGCTGTTTTTT.

This clone was picked up a small number of times. The chain combines TRBV25-1 with TRBJ2-5, with a possible D match to TRBD2 (6 bases). V was pared by 0 bases and J by 5 bases, with 13 bases between. The CDR3 spans 15 residues. Looked up from germline, CDR1 is MGHDK and CDR2 is SYGVNS. In DNA, the CDR3 is TGTGCCAGCAGTGAATATGGGCGGGAAGGGGAGACCCAGTACTTC. Protein product: CASSEYGREGETQYF.

The genes are TRBV11-2 and TRBJ2-1; 7 nucleotides match TRBD1. The V segment lost 5 bases and the J segment 5 bases; nucleotides outside the gene matches: 3. The CDR3 sequence is 13 residues long. The germline gives CDR1 SGHAT, CDR2 FQNNGV. CDR3 sequence: CASSPDRNNEQFF. CDR3 in DNA: TGTGCCAGCAGCCCGGACAGGAACAATGAGCAGTTCTTC.

V usage is TRBV2 and J usage is TRBJ2-1; 7 bases map to TRBD2. Germline V gene lookup returns CDR1 SNHLY and CDR2 FYNNEI. This CDR3 has 13 amino acids. With 3 bases clipped from V and 8 bases from J, the junction kept 4 bases outside the gene matches. The DNA of the CDR3 is TGTGCCAGCAGTGAGGCGGGGGACTATGAGCAGTTCTTC. This encodes CASSEAGDYEQFF.

The chain combines TRBV28 with TRBJ2-2, with 9 bases matching TRBD1. The CDR3 has 15 residues. After removal of 10 bases from V and 6 bases from J, the junction contained 12 bases not matched to a gene. In germline, CDR1 is MDHEN, CDR2 SYDVKM. CDR3 sequence (DNA): TGTGCCACCTTAAGAGGGGGACAGGGAGCCGGGGAGCTGTTTTTT. It codes for CATLRGGQGAGELFF.

V is TRBV7-2 and J is TRBJ2-7; 13 bases agree with TRBD2. V shed 1 base, J shed 3 bases, and the junction held 3 bases outside the gene matches. The CDR3 consists of 16 residues. CDR1 SGHTA and CDR2 FQGNSA come from the germline V gene. DNA of the CDR3: TGTGCCAGCAGCTTAGAAGGGACTAGCGGGATCTACGAGCAGTACTTC. It is translated as CASSLEGTSGIYEQYF.

The chain combines TRBV19 with TRBJ2-5, with 7 bases fitting TRBD2. This CDR3 region has 14 residues. V shed 6 bases and J 5 bases; nucleotides not matched to a gene: 9. The germline V gene has CDR1 LNHDA and CDR2 SQIVND (reference sequence). CDR3 in amino acids: CASRSAGALETQYF. DNA for the CDR3: TGTGCCAGTAGGAGTGCGGGAGCTCTGGAGACCCAGTACTTC.

The rearrangement joins TRBV7-6 to TRBJ1-1; a possible D gene is TRBD1 (6 bases). V dropped 0 bases and J dropped 1 base, with 15 bases sitting between them. The CDR3 length is 17 residues. Germline CDR1 and CDR2: SGHVS and FNYEAQ. The CDR3 spells CASSLAGGGRANTEAFF. CDR3 DNA: TGTGCCAGCAGCTTAGCAGGGGGGGGGAGGGCGAACACTGAAGCTTTCTTT.

The sample holds a few counts of this clone. The chain uses TRBV13 and TRBJ2-7; D might be TRBD2 (5 bases). The germline gives CDR1 PRHDT, CDR2 FYEKMQ (reference sequence). CDR3 length: 14 residues. V dropped 6 bases and J dropped 4 bases, with 16 bases sitting between them. This CDR3 reads CASRQDLSGYEQYF. CDR3 in DNA: TGTGCCAGCAGGCAGGACCTCTCGGGGTACGAGCAGTACTTC.

This rearrangement joins TRBV27 to TRBJ2-7; TRBD1 matches 9 bases. With 8 bases clipped from V and 3 bases from J, the junction kept 8 bases outside the gene matches. The germline V gene encodes CDR1 MNHEY and CDR2 SMNVEV (reference sequence). This CDR3 is built from 14 residues. The CDR3 protein is CASAPGTGIYEQYF. The CDR3 DNA is TGTGCCAGCGCTCCAGGGACAGGGATCTACGAGCAGTACTTC.

The rearrangement uses TRBV19 and TRBJ2-1, with 10 bases matching TRBD2. The CDR3 length is 14 residues. V trimming: 5 bases; J trimming: 9 bases; junction bases outside the gene matches: 7. Germline V lookup: CDR1 LNHDA, CDR2 SQIVND (reference sequence). The chain's CDR3 is CASSQAGGLGEQFF. The CDR3 nucleotides are TGTGCCAGTAGTCAAGCGGGAGGGCTAGGTGAGCAGTTCTTC.

This chain uses TRBV7-2 with TRBJ1-1; D perhaps matches TRBD1 (5 bases). This CDR3 has 13 residues. Per the germline V gene, CDR1 is SGHTA and CDR2 is FQGNSA. Deletions cut 3 bases from V and 3 bases from J, with 8 bases between. CDR3 loop: CTSSFQGYTEAFF. CDR3 DNA sequence: TGTACCAGCAGCTTCCAGGGTTACACTGAAGCTTTCTTT.